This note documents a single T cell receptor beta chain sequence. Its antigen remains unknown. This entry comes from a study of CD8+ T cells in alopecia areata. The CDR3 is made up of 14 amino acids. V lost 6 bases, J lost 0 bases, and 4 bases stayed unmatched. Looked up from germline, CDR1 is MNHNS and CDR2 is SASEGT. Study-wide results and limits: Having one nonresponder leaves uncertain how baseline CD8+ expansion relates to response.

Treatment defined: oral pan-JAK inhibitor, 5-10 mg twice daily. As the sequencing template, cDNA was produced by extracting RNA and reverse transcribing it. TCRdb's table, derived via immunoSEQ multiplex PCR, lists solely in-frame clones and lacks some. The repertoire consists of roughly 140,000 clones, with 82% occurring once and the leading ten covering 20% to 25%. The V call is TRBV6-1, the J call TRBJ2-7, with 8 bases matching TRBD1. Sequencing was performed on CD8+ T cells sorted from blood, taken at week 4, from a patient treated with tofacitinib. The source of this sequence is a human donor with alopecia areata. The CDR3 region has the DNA TGTGCCAGCAGACAGGGGGTGAGCTCCTACGAGCAGTACTTC. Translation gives CASRQGVSSYEQYF.